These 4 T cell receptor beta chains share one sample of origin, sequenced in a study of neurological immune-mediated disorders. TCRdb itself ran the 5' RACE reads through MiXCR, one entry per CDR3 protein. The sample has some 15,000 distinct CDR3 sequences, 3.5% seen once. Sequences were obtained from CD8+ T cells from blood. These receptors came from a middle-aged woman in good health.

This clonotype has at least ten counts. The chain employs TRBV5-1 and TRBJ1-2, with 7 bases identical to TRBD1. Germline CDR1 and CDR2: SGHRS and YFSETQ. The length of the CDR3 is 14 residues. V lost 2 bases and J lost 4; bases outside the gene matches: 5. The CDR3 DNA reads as TGCGCCAGCAGCTTCCCTCAGGGGGGCTATGGCTACACCTTC. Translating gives CASSFPQGGYGYTF.

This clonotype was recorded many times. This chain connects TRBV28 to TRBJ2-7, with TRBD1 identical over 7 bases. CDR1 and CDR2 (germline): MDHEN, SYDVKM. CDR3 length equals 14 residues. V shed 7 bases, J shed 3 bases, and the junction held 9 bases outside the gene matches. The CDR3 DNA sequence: TGTGCCAGCAATCGAGGGACAGACTTCTACGAGCAGTACTTC. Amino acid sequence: CASNRGTDFYEQYF.

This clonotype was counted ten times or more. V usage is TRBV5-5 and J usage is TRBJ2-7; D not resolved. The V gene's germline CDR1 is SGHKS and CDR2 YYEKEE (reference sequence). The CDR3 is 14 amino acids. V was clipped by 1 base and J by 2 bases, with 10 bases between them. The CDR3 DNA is TGTGCCAGCAGCTTGTTTACAGAAGCCTACGAGCAGTACTTC. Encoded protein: CASSLFTEAYEQYF.

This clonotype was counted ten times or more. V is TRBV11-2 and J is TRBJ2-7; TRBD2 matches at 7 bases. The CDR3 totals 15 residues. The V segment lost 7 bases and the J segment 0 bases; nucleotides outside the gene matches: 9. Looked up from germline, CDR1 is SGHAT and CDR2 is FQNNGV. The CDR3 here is CASTLGGGYSYEQYF. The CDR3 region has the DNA TGTGCCAGCACCCTTGGGGGAGGGTACTCCTACGAGCAGTACTTC.